The clone carrying this T cell receptor beta chain was seen at least ten times. Allocation to cohorts depended on clinical history reported by the participants. This entry comes from a study of blood T cell repertoires in COVID-19. Study-wide context: Researchers got acute and convalescent COVID-19 samples from the United States, Italy and Spain.

CDR1 is MRHNA, CDR2 SNTAGT, per germline. The CDR3 contains 14 residues. V was trimmed by 4 bases and J by 0 bases, leaving 7 bases between them. The authors' processing: Amplification of reference gene primers provided the estimated nucleated cell counts. Profiled with immunoSEQ multiplex PCR; TCRdb holds only in-frame clones, not every one. Clone size and V and J calls were adopted from that table, with D and trimming inferred from the DNA. The table has 300,000 to 400,000 clones, roughly 90% seen once. This rearrangement joins TRBV6-4 to TRBJ1-5; D gene unclear. Sequenced input: PBMCs or T cells enriched from blood (not recorded which). The clonotype comes from a woman between 25 and 40 years old with acute COVID-19. The DNA of the CDR3 is TGTGCCAGCAGTGCTGACTTTAGCAATCAGCCCCAGCATTTT. This sequence encodes CASSADFSNQPQHF.